A selection of T cell receptor beta chains follows, all from one sample in a study of T cell responses to AZD1222 COVID-19 vaccine. Assay: immunoSEQ multiplex PCR; the TCRdb copy retains only in-frame clones and omits some. The sample has around 99,000 clones, roughly nine tenths seen once. The sequencing used peripheral blood, collected on day 0 of AZD1222 vaccination. The origin of the receptors is an adult in good health. Both conserved end residues are trimmed from each CDR3. The D gene is left open where the match is weak.

J gene: TRBJ1-4
D gene: .
V gene: TRBV18
CDR3 length: 14
CDR3 protein: ASSLSAQGLNEKLF

J gene: TRBJ1-1
D gene: .
V gene: TRBV6-5
CDR3 length: 10
CDR3 protein: ASIGQYTEAF

J gene: TRBJ1-6
D gene: .
V gene: TRBV15
CDR3 length: 12
CDR3 protein: ATSRDKEGSPLH

J gene: TRBJ2-3
D gene: .
V gene: TRBV6-1
CDR3 length: 13
CDR3 protein: ASSDSLGHTDTQY

J gene: TRBJ1-6
D gene: .
V gene: TRBV7-8
CDR3 length: 12
CDR3 protein: ASSPEGLGSPLH

J gene: TRBJ2-2
D gene: TRBD1
V gene: TRBV25-1
CDR3 length: 14
CDR3 protein: ASSDPGQGAAGELF

J gene: TRBJ1-5
D gene: .
V gene: TRBV7-2
CDR3 length: 12
CDR3 protein: ASSLAGSNQPQH

J gene: TRBJ2-3
D gene: .
V gene: TRBV6-2/TRBV6-3
CDR3 length: 14
CDR3 protein: ASSFPGRRLTDTQY

J gene: TRBJ1-2
D gene: TRBD1
V gene: TRBV28
CDR3 length: 11
CDR3 protein: ASSPTGLYGYT

J gene: TRBJ1-5
D gene: .
V gene: TRBV20-1
CDR3 length: 9
CDR3 protein: SAKDNQPQH

J gene: TRBJ2-5
D gene: .
V gene: TRBV15
CDR3 length: 11
CDR3 protein: ATNKGLGETQY